These T cell receptor beta chains were read from a single sample in a study of blood T cells in healthy people across ages. One entry per CDR3 protein results from TCRdb running MiXCR on the 5' RACE reads. The profile covers approximately 1.5 million distinct CDR3 sequences, with about 45% appearing a single time and more than 4% taken by the ten largest. The sequencing sample was made of blood. The receptors shown here come from a woman aged 18-35 years in good health. Both conserved end residues are trimmed from each CDR3. Each record gives: J gene, V gene, CDR3 protein.

J: TRBJ2-5
V: TRBV12-5
CDR3: ASGLDRGETQY

J: TRBJ2-3
V: TRBV6-2/TRBV6-3
CDR3: ASSPQQGRQY

J: TRBJ2-1
V: TRBV6-2/TRBV6-3
CDR3: ASSYVGGERQF

J: TRBJ1-2
V: TRBV5-6
CDR3: ASSLRGAGGDGYT

J: TRBJ1-2
V: TRBV4-1
CDR3: ASRSWDTHGYT

J: TRBJ2-3
V: TRBV6-1
CDR3: ASSPGLAGENTDTQY

J: TRBJ1-2
V: TRBV20-1
CDR3: SVSNPQFYGYT

J: TRBJ2-1
V: TRBV7-9
CDR3: ASNLANEQF

J: TRBJ2-1
V: TRBV12-3/TRBV12-4
CDR3: ASSLALRLAGLNEQF

J: TRBJ2-7
V: TRBV6-2/TRBV6-3
CDR3: ASIKGLETSEQY

J: .
V: TRBV9
CDR3: ASSASSGARSYEQY

J: TRBJ2-7
V: TRBV7-9
CDR3: ASSFGSPSYEQY

J: TRBJ2-7
V: TRBV7-8
CDR3: ASSYKDGYEQY

J: TRBJ2-1
V: TRBV7-9
CDR3: ASSAWGQYNEQF

J: TRBJ2-3
V: TRBV7-2
CDR3: ASSSSFPDTQY

J: TRBJ2-7
V: TRBV27
CDR3: TSSLNPGGYEQY

J: TRBJ2-7
V: TRBV7-2
CDR3: ASSLAGVSFYEQY

J: TRBJ2-3
V: TRBV20-1
CDR3: SATLVYRDTQY

J: TRBJ1-2
V: TRBV20-1
CDR3: SARSGTGFYGYT

J: TRBJ2-4
V: TRBV20-1
CDR3: GAAGTGKNIQY

J: TRBJ2-3
V: TRBV12-5
CDR3: ASGPSTGGPSDTQY

J: TRBJ2-1
V: TRBV28
CDR3: ASSPRLGQF

J: TRBJ1-2
V: TRBV29-1
CDR3: SVPQGAWGYT

J: TRBJ2-1
V: TRBV11-3
CDR3: ASSRRAGGGNEQF

J: TRBJ1-1
V: TRBV7-9
CDR3: ASSRLVGEGTEAF

J: TRBJ2-7
V: TRBV29-1
CDR3: SVYRGETYEQY

J: TRBJ2-3
V: TRBV10-3
CDR3: ATNSGDTDTQY

J: TRBJ2-7
V: TRBV12-3/TRBV12-4
CDR3: ASSLRGLAYTYEQY

J: TRBJ1-2
V: TRBV4-3
CDR3: ASSQIEGQVYGYT

J: TRBJ2-1
V: TRBV7-3
CDR3: ASSSDSSSYNEQF

J: TRBJ1-5
V: TRBV5-1
CDR3: ASSSHQGQPQH

J: TRBJ2-1
V: TRBV7-2
CDR3: ASSLVFEQF

J: TRBJ1-5
V: TRBV2
CDR3: ASRTGTASNQPQH

J: TRBJ1-5
V: TRBV12-5
CDR3: ASGLDGSPLYQH

J: TRBJ2-1
V: TRBV2
CDR3: ASSGGGTHVGEQF

J: TRBJ2-6
V: TRBV12-3/TRBV12-4
CDR3: ASSFRQAGANVLT

J: TRBJ2-1
V: TRBV20-1
CDR3: SARKQYNKQF

J: TRBJ2-1
V: TRBV4-2
CDR3: ASSQEQGGSYNEQF

J: TRBJ1-2
V: TRBV29-1
CDR3: SVLGEDYT

J: TRBJ2-3
V: TRBV12-3/TRBV12-4
CDR3: ASSLALMGTAQY

J: TRBJ1-2
V: TRBV14
CDR3: ASSQGGQGKFYGYT

J: TRBJ2-1
V: TRBV29-1
CDR3: SVENRVGLAGINEQF

J: TRBJ1-2
V: TRBV7-9
CDR3: ASRSLTGGTYGYT

J: TRBJ1-6
V: TRBV2
CDR3: ASTSRRDTIVNSPLH

J: TRBJ2-3
V: TRBV20-1
CDR3: SARIRVSTDTQY

J: TRBJ2-1
V: TRBV20-1
CDR3: SARHLGGLVYNEQF

J: TRBJ2-1
V: TRBV6-4
CDR3: ASSDGDYSYNEQF

J: TRBJ2-3
V: TRBV27
CDR3: ASSLSQPTPPTDTQY

J: TRBJ2-5
V: TRBV3-1
CDR3: ASSQGLAGGVQETQY

J: TRBJ1-2
V: TRBV9
CDR3: ASSARVGQGFSGYT